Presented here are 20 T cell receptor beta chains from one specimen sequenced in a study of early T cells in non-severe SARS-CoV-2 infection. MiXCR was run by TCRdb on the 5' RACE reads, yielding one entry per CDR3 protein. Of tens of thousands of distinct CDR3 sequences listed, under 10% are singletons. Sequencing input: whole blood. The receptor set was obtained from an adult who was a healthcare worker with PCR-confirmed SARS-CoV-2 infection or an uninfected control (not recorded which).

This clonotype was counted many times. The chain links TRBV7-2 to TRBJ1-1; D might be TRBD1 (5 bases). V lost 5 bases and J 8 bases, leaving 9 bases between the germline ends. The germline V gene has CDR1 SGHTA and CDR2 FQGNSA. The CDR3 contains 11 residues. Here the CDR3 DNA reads TGTGCCAGCAGCCCACAGGCCGAAGCTTTCTTT. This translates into CASSPQAEAFF.

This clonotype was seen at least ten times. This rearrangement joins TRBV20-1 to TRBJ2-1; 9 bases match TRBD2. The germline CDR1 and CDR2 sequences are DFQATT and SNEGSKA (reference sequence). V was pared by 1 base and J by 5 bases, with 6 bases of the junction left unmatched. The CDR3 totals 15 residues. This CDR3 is CSARVALAGNNEQFF. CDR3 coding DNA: TGCAGTGCTAGAGTCGCGCTAGCGGGGAACAATGAGCAGTTCTTC.

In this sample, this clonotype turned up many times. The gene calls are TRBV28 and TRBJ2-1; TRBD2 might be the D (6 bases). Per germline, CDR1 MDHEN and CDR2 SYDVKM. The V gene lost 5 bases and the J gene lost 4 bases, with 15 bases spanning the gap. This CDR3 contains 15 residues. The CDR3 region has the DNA TGTGCCAGCAGTCCGCCGGCGGGACTGTACAATGAGCAGTTCTTC. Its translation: CASSPPAGLYNEQFF.

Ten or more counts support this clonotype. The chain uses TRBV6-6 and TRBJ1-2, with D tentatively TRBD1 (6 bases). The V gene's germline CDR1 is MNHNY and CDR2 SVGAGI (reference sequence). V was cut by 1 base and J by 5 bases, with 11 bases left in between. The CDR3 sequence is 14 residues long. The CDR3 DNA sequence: TGTGCCAGCAGTTACTTGGAACAGGGATATGGCTACACCTTC. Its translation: CASSYLEQGYGYTF.

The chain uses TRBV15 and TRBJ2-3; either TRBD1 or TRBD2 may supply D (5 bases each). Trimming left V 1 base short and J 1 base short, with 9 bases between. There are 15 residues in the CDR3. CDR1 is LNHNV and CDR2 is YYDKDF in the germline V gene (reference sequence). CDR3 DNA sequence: TGTGCCACCAGCAGAGTTGGGGACCGCACAGATACGCAGTATTTT. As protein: CATSRVGDRTDTQYF.

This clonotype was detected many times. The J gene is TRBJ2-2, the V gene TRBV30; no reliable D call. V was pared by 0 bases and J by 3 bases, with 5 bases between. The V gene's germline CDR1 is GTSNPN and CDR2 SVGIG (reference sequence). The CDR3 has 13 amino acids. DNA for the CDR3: TGTGCCTGGAGTGTATCTCACACCGGGGAGCTGTTTTTT. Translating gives CAWSVSHTGELFF.

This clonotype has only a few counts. For the CDR3, the DNA is TGCAGTGCCCGAGTCATGGCGGGAGTTAACGGGGAGCTGTTTTTT. Amino acid sequence: CSARVMAGVNGELFF. The V gene is TRBV20-1, the J gene TRBJ2-2, with TRBD2 matching over 7 bases. V trimming: 6 bases; J trimming: 7 bases; junction bases outside the gene matches: 14. CDR1 and CDR2 (germline): DFQATT, SNEGSKA (reference sequence). CDR3 length equals 15 residues.

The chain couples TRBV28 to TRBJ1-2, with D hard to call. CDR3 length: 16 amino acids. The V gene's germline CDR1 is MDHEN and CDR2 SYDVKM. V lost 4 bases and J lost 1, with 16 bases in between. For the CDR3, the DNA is TGTGCCAGCAGTTCCCCCCGAGGAGGTTTTAACTATGGCTACACCTTC. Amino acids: CASSSPRGGFNYGYTF.

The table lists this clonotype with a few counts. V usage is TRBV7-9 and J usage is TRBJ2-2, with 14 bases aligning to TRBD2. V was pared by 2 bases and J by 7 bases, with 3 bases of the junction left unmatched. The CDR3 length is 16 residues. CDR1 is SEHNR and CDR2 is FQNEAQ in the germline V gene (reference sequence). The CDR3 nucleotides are TGTGCCAGCAGCTTACCCGGACTAGCGGGAGGCGGGGAGCTGTTTTTT. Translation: CASSLPGLAGGGELFF.

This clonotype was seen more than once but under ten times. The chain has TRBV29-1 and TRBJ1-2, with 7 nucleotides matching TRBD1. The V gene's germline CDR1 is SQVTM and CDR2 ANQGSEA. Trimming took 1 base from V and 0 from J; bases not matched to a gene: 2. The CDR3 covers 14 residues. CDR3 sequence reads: CSVEGGQTNYGYTF. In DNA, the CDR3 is TGCAGCGTTGAAGGGGGACAGACTAACTATGGCTACACCTTC.

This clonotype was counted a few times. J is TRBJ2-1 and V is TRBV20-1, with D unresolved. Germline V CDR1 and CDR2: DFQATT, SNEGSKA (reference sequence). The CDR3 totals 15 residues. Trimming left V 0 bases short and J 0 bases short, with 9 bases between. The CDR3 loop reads CSARDLRISYNEQFF. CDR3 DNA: TGCAGTGCTAGAGATTTAAGGATCTCCTACAATGAGCAGTTCTTC.

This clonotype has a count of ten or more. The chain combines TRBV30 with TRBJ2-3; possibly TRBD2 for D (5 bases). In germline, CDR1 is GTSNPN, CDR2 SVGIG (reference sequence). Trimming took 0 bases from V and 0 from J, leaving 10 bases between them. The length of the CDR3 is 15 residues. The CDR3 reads CAWSVLGGSTDTQYF. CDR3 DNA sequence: TGTGCCTGGAGTGTACTGGGCGGGAGCACAGATACGCAGTATTTT.

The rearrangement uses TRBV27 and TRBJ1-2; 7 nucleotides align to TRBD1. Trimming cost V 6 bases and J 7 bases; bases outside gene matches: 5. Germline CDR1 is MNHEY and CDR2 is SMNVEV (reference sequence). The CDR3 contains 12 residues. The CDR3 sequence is CASSRDRRGYTF. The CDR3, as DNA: TGTGCCAGCAGCCGGGACAGACGTGGCTACACCTTC.

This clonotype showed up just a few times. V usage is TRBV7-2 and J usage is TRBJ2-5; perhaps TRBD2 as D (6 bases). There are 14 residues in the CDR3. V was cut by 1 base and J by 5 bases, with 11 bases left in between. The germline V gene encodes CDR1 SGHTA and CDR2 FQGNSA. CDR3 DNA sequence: TGTGCCAGCAGCTTAGGGGGTAGCGGTGAGACCCAGTACTTC. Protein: CASSLGGSGETQYF.

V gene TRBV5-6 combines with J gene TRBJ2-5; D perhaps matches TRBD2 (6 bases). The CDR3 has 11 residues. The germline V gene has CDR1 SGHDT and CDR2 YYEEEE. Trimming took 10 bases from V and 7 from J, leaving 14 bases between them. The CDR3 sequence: CASGFGGTQYF. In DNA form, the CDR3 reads TGTGCCTCGGGGTTCGGGGGGACCCAGTACTTC.

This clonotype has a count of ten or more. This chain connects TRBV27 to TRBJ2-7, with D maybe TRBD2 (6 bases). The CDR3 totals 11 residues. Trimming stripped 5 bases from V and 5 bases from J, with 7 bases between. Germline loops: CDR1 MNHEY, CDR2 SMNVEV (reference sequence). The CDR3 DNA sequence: TGTGCCAGCAGTGGAGGGCACGAGCAGTACTTC. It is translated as CASSGGHEQYF.

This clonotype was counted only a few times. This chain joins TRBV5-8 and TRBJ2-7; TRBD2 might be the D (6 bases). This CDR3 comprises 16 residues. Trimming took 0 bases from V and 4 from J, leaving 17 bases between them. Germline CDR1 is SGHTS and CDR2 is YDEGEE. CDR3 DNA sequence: TGTGCCAGCAGCTTGGACAGGCTTCGGGACTCTTACGAGCAGTACTTC. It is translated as CASSLDRLRDSYEQYF.

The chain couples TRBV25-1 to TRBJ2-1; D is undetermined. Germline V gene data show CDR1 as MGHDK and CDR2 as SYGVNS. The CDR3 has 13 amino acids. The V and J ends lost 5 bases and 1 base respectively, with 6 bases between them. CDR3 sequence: CASSRSSYNEQFF. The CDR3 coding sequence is TGTGCCAGCAGTAGGAGTTCCTACAATGAGCAGTTCTTC.

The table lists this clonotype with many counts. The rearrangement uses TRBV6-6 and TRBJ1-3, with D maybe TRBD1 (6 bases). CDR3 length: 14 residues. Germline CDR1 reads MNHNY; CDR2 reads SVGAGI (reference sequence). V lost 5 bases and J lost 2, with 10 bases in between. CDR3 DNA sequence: TGTGCCAGCAGTCCGCGGGGGCCTGGAAACACCATATATTTT. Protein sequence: CASSPRGPGNTIYF.

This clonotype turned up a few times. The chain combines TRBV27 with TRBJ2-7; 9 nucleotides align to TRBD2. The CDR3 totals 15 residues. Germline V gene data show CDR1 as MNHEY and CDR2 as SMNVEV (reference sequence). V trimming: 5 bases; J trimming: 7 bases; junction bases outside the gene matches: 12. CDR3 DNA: TGTGCCAGCAGTCCCTTAGCGGGAGAGCGATGGGAGCAGTACTTC. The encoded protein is CASSPLAGERWEQYF.